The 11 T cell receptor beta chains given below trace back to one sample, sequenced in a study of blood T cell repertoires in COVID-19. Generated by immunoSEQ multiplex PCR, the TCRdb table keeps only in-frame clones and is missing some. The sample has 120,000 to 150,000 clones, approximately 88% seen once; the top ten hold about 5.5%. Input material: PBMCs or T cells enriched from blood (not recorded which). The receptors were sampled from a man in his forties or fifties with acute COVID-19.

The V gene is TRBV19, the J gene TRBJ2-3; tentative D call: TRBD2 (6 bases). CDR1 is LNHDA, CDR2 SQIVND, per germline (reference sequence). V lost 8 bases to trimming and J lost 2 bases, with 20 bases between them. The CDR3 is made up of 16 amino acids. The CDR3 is CASQKGTDTFTDTQYF. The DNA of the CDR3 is TGTGCCAGTCAAAAAGGGACTGACACCTTCACAGATACGCAGTATTTT.

CDR3 DNA sequence: TGCGCCAGCCGAGGGCCTCCCTACGAGCAGTACTTC. Amino acid sequence: CASRGPPYEQYF. The genes are TRBV10-1 and TRBJ2-7, with TRBD2 as a possible D gene (5 bases). Germline V gene lookup returns CDR1 WNHNN and CDR2 SYGVQD (reference sequence). The CDR3 has 12 amino acids. The V end lost 8 bases, the J end lost 2 bases, and 10 bases lay between the germline ends.

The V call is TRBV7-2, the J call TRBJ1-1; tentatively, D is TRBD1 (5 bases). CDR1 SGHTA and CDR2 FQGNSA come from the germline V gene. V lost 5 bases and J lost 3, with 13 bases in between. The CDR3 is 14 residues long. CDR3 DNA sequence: TGTGCCAGCAGCCCCCTGGGGGGTGACACTGAAGCTTTCTTT. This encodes CASSPLGGDTEAFF.

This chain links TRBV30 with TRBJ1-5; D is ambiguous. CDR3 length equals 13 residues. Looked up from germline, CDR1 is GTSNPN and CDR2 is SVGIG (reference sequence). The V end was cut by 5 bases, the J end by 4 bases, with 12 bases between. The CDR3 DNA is TGTGCCTGGGGTGCCGGTCCTAATCAGCCCCAGCATTTT. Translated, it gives CAWGAGPNQPQHF.

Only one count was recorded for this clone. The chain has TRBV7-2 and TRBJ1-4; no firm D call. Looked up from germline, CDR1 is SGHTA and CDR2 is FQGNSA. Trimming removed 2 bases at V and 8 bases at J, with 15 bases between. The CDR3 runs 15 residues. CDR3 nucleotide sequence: TGTGCCAGCAGCTTATTCTCGGGGATGAGGGAAAAACTGTTTTTT. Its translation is CASSLFSGMREKLFF. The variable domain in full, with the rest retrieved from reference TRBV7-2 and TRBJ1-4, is GAGVSQSPSNKVTEKGKDVELRCDPISGHTALYWYRQSLGQGLEFLIYFQGNSAPDKSGLPSDRFSAERTGGSVSTLTIQRTQQEDSAVYLCASSLFSGMREKLFFGSGTQLSVL.

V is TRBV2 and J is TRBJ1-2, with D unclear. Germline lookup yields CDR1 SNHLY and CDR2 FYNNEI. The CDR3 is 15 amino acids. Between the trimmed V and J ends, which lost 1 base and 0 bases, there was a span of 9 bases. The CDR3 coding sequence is TGTGCCAGCAGTGAAGGGACTCCCGCTAACTATGGCTACACCTTC. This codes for CASSEGTPANYGYTF.

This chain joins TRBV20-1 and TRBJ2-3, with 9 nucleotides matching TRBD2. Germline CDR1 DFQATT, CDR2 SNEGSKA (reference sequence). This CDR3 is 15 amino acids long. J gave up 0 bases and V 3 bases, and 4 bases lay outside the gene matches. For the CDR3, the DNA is TGCAGTGCTAGTGCAGCGGGGGGCAGCACAGATACGCAGTATTTT. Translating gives CSASAAGGSTDTQYF.

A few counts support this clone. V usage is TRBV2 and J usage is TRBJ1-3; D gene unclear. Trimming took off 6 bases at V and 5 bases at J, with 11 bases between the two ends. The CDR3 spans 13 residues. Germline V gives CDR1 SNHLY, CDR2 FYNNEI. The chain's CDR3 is CASRDGVRNTIYF. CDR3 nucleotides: TGTGCCAGCAGAGACGGGGTACGAAACACCATATATTTT. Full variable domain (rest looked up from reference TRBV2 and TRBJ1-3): EPEVTQTPSHQVTQMGQEVILRCVPISNHLYFYWYRQILGQKVEFLVSFYNNEISEKSEIFDDQFSVERPDGSNFTLKIRSTKLEDSAMYFCASRDGVRNTIYFGEGSWLTVV.

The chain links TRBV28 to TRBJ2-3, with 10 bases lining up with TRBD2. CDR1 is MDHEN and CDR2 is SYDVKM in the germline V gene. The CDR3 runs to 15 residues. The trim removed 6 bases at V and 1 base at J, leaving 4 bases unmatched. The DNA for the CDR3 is TGTGCCAGCAGGTTACTAGCGGGGCGCACAGATACGCAGTATTTT. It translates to CASRLLAGRTDTQYF.

In nucleotides, the CDR3 is TGTGCCAGTTGGAACAGGGGGCATGGCTACACCTTC. Translated, it gives CASWNRGHGYTF. This rearrangement joins TRBV28 to TRBJ1-2; 9 bases match TRBD1. Germline loops: CDR1 MDHEN, CDR2 SYDVKM. The CDR3 is made up of 12 amino acids. The trim removed 9 bases at V and 6 bases at J, leaving 5 bases unmatched.

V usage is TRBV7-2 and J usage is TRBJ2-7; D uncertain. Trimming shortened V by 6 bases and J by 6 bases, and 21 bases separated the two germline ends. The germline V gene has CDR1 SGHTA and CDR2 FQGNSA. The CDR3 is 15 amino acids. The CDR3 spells CASSSSSANAVEQYF. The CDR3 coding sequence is TGTGCCAGCAGTTCCTCTTCCGCGAACGCGGTCGAGCAGTACTTC.